Presented here are 17 T cell receptor beta chains from one specimen sequenced in a study of blood T cells in healthy people across ages. The authors ran a second PCR of about 6 to 12 cycles using a sample-barcoded 5' primer and a J-beta primer mix. Each CDR3 protein is one row after TCRdb ran MiXCR on the 5' RACE reads. The repertoire holds fewer than 1 million distinct CDR3 sequences, under 45% seen once, with 15% to 25% in the top ten. Specimen: blood. These receptors were obtained from a man in his fifties or sixties in good health.

V and J are TRBV9 and TRBJ1-4, with 8 nucleotides matching TRBD1. The V segment lost 4 bases and the J segment 3 bases; nucleotides outside the gene matches: 8. Germline-derived CDR1 and CDR2 are SGDLS and YYNGEE. There are 16 residues in the CDR3. In nucleotides, the CDR3 is TGTGCCAGCAGCTCGCGGACAGGGAGGGCTAATGAAAAACTGTTTTTT. It is translated as CASSSRTGRANEKLFF.

This clonotype was recorded once. A read error is possible here, since a much larger clone lies one base away. The chain is built from TRBV11-2 and TRBJ2-1; 8 nucleotides line up with TRBD1. CDR1 and CDR2 from the germline V gene are SGHAT and FQNNGV. The CDR3 has 16 residues. Unmatched junction bases numbered 16, after V lost 5 bases and J lost 10 bases. The CDR3 is CASSAQLGQAGYEQFF. The CDR3 nucleotides read TGTGCCAGCAGCGCACAACTGGGACAGGCCGGCTACGAGCAGTTCTTC.

The CDR3 DNA reads as TGCAGCGTAATCGGACAGATAGAGACCCAGTACTTC. Translated, it gives CSVIGQIETQYF. The chain employs TRBV29-1 and TRBJ2-5, with a possible D match to TRBD1 (6 bases). CDR1 and CDR2 (germline): SQVTM, ANQGSEA. V shed 6 bases and J shed 4 bases, with 12 bases lying between them. The CDR3 consists of 12 residues.

The chain carries TRBV20-1 and TRBJ1-2; D remains ambiguous. Deletions cut 6 bases from V and 8 bases from J, with 16 bases between. The length of the CDR3 is 12 residues. Germline assignment: CDR1 DFQATT and CDR2 SNEGSKA (reference sequence). The CDR3 is CSARTLERGYTF. Here the CDR3 DNA reads TGCAGTGCCCGGACTCTTGAAAGGGGCTACACCTTC.

This clonotype was observed a handful of times. This chain uses TRBV3-1 with TRBJ2-7; 7 nucleotides match TRBD1. V was clipped by 4 bases and J by 2 bases; unmatched bases: 8. The CDR3 is 15 residues long. Per the germline V gene, CDR1 is LGHDT and CDR2 is YNNKEL (reference sequence). CDR3 region: CASSRLGRGTYEQYF. The CDR3, as DNA: TGTGCCAGCAGCCGTCTGGGCAGGGGGACCTACGAGCAGTACTTC.

This clonotype appeared a few times. The J gene is TRBJ1-4, the V gene TRBV9; TRBD1 matches 12 bases. J was trimmed by 4 bases and V by 2 bases; bases with no gene match: 6. The CDR3 has 17 amino acids. CDR1 SGDLS and CDR2 YYNGEE come from the germline V gene. CDR3 region: CASSVGTGGGGNEKLFF. DNA for the CDR3: TGTGCCAGCAGCGTCGGGACAGGGGGCGGTGGTAATGAAAAACTGTTTTTT.

The V call is TRBV5-4, the J call TRBJ2-5; no clear D gene. The germline V and J ends were trimmed by 0 bases and 1 base, with 13 bases remaining between them. Germline V gives CDR1 SGHNT, CDR2 YYREEE (reference sequence). The CDR3 extends over 16 amino acids. The CDR3 DNA reads as TGTGCCAGCAGCTTGGGGTCCTCAAGCGCCCAAGAGACCCAGTACTTC. Encoded protein: CASSLGSSSAQETQYF.

The rearrangement uses TRBV5-1 and TRBJ1-2; TRBD1 matches 7 bases. The CDR3 extends over 15 amino acids. The germline CDR1 and CDR2 sequences are SGHRS and YFSETQ. V lost 2 bases and J lost 6; bases outside the gene matches: 10. This CDR3 is CASSFRQGVGNGYTF. The CDR3 DNA sequence: TGCGCCAGCAGCTTCAGACAGGGAGTGGGGAATGGCTACACCTTC.

V gene TRBV5-1 combines with J gene TRBJ2-5, with 8 bases identical to TRBD1. Germline V gene data show CDR1 as SGHRS and CDR2 as YFSETQ. Trimming took 4 bases from V and 2 from J; bases not matched to a gene: 10. The CDR3 sequence is 16 residues long. The CDR3 DNA reads as TGCGCCAGCAGCCACCTTGGACAGGGTCGACAAGAGACCCAGTACTTC. Translated, it gives CASSHLGQGRQETQYF.

This clonotype was picked up a small number of times. The J gene is TRBJ2-7, the V gene TRBV27; D gene uncertain. The CDR3 has 14 residues. V lost 6 bases to trimming and J lost 0 bases, with 12 bases between them. From germline, CDR1 is MNHEY and CDR2 SMNVEV (reference sequence). CDR3 region: CASRFDKSSYEQYF. For the CDR3, the DNA is TGTGCCAGCAGATTTGACAAAAGCTCCTACGAGCAGTACTTC.

CDR3 in DNA: TGCAGTGCTAGCCCAAAGAGGACAGGGAGGTTCATAACCTACGAGCAGTACTTC. Its protein is CSASPKRTGRFITYEQYF. The genes are TRBV20-1 and TRBJ2-7; 8 bases are shared with TRBD1. Germline V lookup: CDR1 DFQATT, CDR2 SNEGSKA (reference sequence). V lost 3 bases, J lost 2 bases, and 18 bases stayed unmatched. The CDR3 has 18 amino acids.

The chain links TRBV20-1 to TRBJ2-1, with TRBD1 matching 7 bases. The CDR3 runs 11 residues. Looked up from germline, CDR1 is DFQATT and CDR2 is SNEGSKA (reference sequence). The trim removed 2 bases at V and 9 bases at J, leaving 1 base unmatched. CDR3 residues: CSARRDSEQFF. For the CDR3, the DNA is TGCAGTGCTAGAAGGGACAGTGAGCAGTTCTTC.

The DNA of the CDR3 is TGTGCCAGCACTCATGGGGCAACCTACGAGCAGTACTTC. Translated: CASTHGATYEQYF. The chain employs TRBV6-5 and TRBJ2-7; D possibly corresponds to TRBD1 (5 bases). CDR3 length: 13 residues. The V end lost 7 bases, the J end lost 2 bases, and 12 bases lay between the germline ends. Germline V lookup: CDR1 MNHEY, CDR2 SVGAGI.

The chain has TRBV4-3 and TRBJ2-1, with 9 bases matching TRBD2. The DNA matches TRBJ2-7 better at its end, which makes the J call doubtful. The CDR3 contains 17 residues. Germline V gives CDR1 LGHNA, CDR2 YSLEER. DNA for the CDR3: TGCGCCAGCAGCGACCTTAGAGCGGGGGGCTCCTACAATGAGCAGTACTTC. Translated: CASSDLRAGGSYNEQYF.

This clonotype was counted only a few times. This chain uses TRBV9 with TRBJ2-5, with a weak D call TRBD1 (5 bases). Trimming removed 0 bases at V and 3 bases at J, with 15 bases between. The CDR3 is 16 residues long. CDR1 is SGDLS, CDR2 YYNGEE, per germline. The DNA of the CDR3 is TGTGCCAGCAGCGTAGGTCCACAGGTTCGTGAAGAGACCCAGTACTTC. Its protein product is CASSVGPQVREETQYF.

This clonotype has more than one count but fewer than ten. The V call is TRBV3-1, the J call TRBJ2-1; D is perhaps TRBD1 (6 bases). Trimming removed 1 base at V and 0 bases at J, with 10 bases between. The CDR3 has 16 amino acids. Germline-derived CDR1 and CDR2 are LGHDT and YNNKEL (reference sequence). The CDR3 spells CASSQATGPSYNEQFF. DNA of the CDR3: TGTGCCAGCAGCCAAGCTACAGGGCCCTCCTACAATGAGCAGTTCTTC.

This chain connects TRBV5-1 to TRBJ2-3, with D uncertain. Trimming stripped 2 bases from V and 0 bases from J, with 7 bases between. Germline V gene lookup returns CDR1 SGHRS and CDR2 YFSETQ. This CDR3 is 14 amino acids long. CDR3 sequence (DNA): TGCGCCAGCAGCTTCTCGGACAGCACAGATACGCAGTATTTT. This codes for CASSFSDSTDTQYF.